This T cell receptor (beta chain) originates from a study of patients and donors after allogeneic stem cell transplantation (dated by TCRdb to between 2020 and 2021). The CDR3 runs 14 residues from the cysteine to the phenylalanine. Just CDR3 DNA is preserved here, 42 bases in frame from base 1. CDR1 and CDR2 were assigned from the germline V gene (reference sequence) as GTSNPN and SVGIG. As concerns this clonotype: Its antigen is currently not known. Qualities for individual bases were not recorded, and no much larger clone is one base off.

The library came from RT-PCR. TCRdb lists the instrument as NextSeq 550. TCRdb ran its own pipeline on the public reads, namely fastp trimming at Q25 and MiXCR clone calling, and kept in-frame beta chains. Rows merge per CDR3 protein into single entries with the most common DNA and genes. The sample contains about 230,000 distinct CDR3 sequences, roughly 14% of them found a single time. The leading ten clones occupy roughly 11% of the sample. The sample was blood, either unsorted or a sorted T cell fraction (not recorded which). This receptor chain uses TRBV30 and TRBJ1-2; too little of a D gene remains to name it. The receptor comes from a human donor who was either an allogeneic HSCT recipient or a stem cell or donor lymphocyte infusion donor (not recorded which). It is not recorded whose cells these are; they may come from a transplant donor. The encoded CDR3 is CARIENQDNYGYTF. The sequence in DNA is TGTGCTCGGATCGAGAACCAGGATAACTATGGCTACACCTTC.